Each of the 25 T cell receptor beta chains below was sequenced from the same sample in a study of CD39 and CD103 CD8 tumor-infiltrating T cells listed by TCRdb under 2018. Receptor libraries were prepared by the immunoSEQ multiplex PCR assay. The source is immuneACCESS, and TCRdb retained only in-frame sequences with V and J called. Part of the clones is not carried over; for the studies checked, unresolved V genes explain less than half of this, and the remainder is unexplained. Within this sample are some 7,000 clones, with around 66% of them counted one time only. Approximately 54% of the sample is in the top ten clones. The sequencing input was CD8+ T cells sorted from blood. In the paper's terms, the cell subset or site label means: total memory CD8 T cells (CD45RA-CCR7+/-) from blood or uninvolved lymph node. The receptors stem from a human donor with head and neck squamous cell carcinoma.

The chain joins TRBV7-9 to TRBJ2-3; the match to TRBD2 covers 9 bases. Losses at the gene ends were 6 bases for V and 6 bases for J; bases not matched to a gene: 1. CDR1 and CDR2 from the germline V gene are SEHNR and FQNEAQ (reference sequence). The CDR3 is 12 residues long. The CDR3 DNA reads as TGTGCCAGCAGAGGGACTAGCGATACGCAGTATTTT. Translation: CASRGTSDTQYF.

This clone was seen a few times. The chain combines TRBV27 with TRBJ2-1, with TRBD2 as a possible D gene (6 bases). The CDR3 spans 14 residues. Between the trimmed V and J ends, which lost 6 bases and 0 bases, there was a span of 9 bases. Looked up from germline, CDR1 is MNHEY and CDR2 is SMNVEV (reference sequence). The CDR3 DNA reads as TGTGCCAGCAGCCCCGGGAGCTCCTACAATGAGCAGTTCTTC. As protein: CASSPGSSYNEQFF.

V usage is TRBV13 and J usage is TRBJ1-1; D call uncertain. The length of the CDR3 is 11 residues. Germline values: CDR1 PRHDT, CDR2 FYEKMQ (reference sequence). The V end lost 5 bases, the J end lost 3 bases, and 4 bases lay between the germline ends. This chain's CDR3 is CASSTHTEAFF. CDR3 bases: TGTGCCAGCAGCACCCACACTGAAGCTTTCTTT.

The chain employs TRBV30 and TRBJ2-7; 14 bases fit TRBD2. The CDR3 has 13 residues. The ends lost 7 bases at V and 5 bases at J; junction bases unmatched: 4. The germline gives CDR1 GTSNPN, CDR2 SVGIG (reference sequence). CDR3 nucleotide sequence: TGTGCCTCCGAGGGACTAGCGGGAGACGAGCAGTACTTC. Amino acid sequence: CASEGLAGDEQYF.

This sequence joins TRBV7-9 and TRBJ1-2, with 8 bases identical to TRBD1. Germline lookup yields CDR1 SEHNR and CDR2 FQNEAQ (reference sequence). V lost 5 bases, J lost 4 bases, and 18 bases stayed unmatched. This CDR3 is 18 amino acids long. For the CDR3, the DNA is TGTGCCAGCAGCACAACCGGGGACCGGGACAGGTTGGCCTATGGCTACACCTTC. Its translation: CASSTTGDRDRLAYGYTF.

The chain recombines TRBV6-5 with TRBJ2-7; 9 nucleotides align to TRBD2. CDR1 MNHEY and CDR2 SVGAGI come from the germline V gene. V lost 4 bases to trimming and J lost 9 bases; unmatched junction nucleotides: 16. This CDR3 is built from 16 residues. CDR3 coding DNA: TGTGCCAGCAGTTCCGGGCACGGGATAGCGGGAGACGGGCAGTACTTC. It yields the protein CASSSGHGIAGDGQYF.

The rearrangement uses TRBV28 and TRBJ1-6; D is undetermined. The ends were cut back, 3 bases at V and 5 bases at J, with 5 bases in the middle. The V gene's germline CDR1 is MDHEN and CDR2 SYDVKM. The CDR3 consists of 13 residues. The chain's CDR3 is CASSFLHNSPLHF. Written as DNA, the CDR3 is TGTGCCAGCAGTTTCCTCCATAATTCACCCCTCCACTTT. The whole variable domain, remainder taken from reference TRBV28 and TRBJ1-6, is DVKVTQSSRYLVKRTGEKVFLECVQDMDHENMFWYRQDPGLGLRLIYFSYDVKMKEKGDIPEGYSVSREKKERFSLILESASTNQTSMYLCASSFLHNSPLHFGNGTRLTVT.

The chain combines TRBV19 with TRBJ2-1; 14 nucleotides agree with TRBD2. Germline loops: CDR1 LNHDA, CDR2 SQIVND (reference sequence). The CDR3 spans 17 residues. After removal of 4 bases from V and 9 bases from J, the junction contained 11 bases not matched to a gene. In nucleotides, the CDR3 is TGTGCCAGTAGTACGCCTTTGGGACTAGCGGGAGAAGGTGAGCAGTTCTTC. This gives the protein CASSTPLGLAGEGEQFF.

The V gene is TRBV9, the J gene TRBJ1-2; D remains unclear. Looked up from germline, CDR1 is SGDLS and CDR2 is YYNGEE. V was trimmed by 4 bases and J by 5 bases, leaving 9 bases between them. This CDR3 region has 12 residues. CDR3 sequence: CASSLGNYGYTF. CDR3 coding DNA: TGTGCCAGCAGCCTAGGGAATTATGGCTACACCTTC. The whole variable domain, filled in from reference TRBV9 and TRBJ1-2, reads DSGVTQTPKHLITATGQRVTLRCSPRSGDLSVYWYQQSLDQGLQFLIQYYNGEERAKGNILERFSAQQFPDLHSELNLSSLELGDSALYFCASSLGNYGYTFGSGTRLTVV.

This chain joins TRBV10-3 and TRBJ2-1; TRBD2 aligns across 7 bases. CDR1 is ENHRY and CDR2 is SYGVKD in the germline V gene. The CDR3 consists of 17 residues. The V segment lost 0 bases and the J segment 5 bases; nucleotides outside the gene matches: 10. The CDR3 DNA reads TGTGCCATCAGTGAGTCTGTTATGTCTAGCGGAGACAATGAGCAGTTCTTC. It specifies CAISESVMSSGDNEQFF.

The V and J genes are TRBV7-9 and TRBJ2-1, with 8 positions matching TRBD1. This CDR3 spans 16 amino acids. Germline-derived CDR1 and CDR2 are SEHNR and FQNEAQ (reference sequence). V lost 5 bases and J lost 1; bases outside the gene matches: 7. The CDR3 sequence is CASSQGQEISYNEQFF. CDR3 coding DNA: TGTGCCAGCAGCCAGGGACAGGAAATATCCTACAATGAGCAGTTCTTC.

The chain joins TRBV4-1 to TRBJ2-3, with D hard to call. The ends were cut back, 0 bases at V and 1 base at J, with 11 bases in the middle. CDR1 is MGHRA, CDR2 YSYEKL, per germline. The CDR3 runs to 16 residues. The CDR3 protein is CASSQEGLERTDTQYF. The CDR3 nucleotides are TGCGCCAGCAGCCAAGAAGGTCTAGAGCGCACAGATACGCAGTATTTT.

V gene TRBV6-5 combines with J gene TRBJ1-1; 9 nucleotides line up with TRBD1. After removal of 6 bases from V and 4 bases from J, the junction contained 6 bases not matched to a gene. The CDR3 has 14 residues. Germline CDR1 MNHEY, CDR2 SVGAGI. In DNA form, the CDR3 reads TGTGCCAGCAGATCCCGGGACAGGGTCACTGAAGCTTTCTTT. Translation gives CASRSRDRVTEAFF.

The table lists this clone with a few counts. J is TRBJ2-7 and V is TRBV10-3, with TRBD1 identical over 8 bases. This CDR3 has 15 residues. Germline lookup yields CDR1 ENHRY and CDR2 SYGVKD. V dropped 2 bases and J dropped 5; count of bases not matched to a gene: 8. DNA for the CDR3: TGTGCCATCAGTGAGAGTACAGGGGGAATCGACGAGCAGTACTTC. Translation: CAISESTGGIDEQYF.

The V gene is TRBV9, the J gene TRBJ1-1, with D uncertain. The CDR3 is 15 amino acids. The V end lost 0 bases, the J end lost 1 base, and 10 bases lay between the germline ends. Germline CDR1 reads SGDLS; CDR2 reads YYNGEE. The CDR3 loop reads CASSVDILPNTEAFF. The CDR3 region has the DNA TGTGCCAGCAGCGTAGATATCCTTCCGAACACTGAAGCTTTCTTT.

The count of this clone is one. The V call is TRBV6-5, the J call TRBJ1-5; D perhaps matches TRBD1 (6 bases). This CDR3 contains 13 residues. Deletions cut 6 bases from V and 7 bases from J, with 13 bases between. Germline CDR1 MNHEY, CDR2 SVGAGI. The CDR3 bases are TGTGCCAGCAGACAGGGACACTTCCAGCCCCAGCATTTT. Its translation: CASRQGHFQPQHF.

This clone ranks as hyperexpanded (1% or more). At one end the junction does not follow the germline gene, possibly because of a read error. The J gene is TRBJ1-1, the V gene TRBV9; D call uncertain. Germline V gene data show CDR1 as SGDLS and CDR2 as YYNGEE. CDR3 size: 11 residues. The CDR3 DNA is TGTGCCAGCAGCTCACCCACTGGAGCTTTCTTT. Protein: CASSSPTGAFF.

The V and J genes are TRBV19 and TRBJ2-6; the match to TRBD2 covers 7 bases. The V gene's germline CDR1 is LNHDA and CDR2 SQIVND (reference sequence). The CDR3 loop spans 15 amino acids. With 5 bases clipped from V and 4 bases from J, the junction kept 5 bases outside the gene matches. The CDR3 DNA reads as TGTGCCAGTAGTGCGCGGGGGTCAGGGGCCAACGTCCTGACTTTC. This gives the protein CASSARGSGANVLTF.

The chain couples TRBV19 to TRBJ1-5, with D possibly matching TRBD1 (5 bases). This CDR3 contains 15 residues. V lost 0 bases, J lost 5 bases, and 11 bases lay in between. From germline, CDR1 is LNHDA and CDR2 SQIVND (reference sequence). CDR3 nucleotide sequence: TGTGCCAGTAGTATAGATCCCCGAGGGGATCAGCCCCAGCATTTT. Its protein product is CASSIDPRGDQPQHF. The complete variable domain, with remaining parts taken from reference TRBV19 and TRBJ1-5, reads DGGITQSPKYLFRKEGQNVTLSCEQNLNHDAMYWYRQDPGQGLRLIYYSQIVNDFQKGDIAEGYSVSREKKESFPLTVTSAQKNPTAFYLCASSIDPRGDQPQHFGDGTRLSIL.

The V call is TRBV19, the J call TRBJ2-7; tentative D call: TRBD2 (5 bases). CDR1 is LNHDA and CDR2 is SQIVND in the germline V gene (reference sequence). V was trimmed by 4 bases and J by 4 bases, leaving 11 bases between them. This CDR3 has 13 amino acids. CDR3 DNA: TGTGCCAGTAGTACCAATCCGGGGTACGAGCAGTACTTC. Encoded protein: CASSTNPGYEQYF.

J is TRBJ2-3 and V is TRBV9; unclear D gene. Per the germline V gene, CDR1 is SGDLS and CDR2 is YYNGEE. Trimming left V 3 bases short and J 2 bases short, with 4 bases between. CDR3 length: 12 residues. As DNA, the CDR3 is TGTGCCAGCAGCGGAGACACAGATACGCAGTATTTT. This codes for CASSGDTDTQYF.

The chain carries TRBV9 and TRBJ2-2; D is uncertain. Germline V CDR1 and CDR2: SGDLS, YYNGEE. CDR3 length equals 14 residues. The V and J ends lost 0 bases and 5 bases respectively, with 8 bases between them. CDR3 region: CASSVGVLTGELFF. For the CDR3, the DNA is TGTGCCAGCAGCGTAGGCGTGCTTACCGGGGAGCTGTTTTTT.

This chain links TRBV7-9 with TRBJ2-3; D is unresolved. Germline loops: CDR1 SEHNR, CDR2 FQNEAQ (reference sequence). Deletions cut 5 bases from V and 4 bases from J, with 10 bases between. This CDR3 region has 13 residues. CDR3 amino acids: CASSPRRADTQYF. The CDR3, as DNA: TGTGCCAGCAGCCCCCGACGCGCAGATACGCAGTATTTT.

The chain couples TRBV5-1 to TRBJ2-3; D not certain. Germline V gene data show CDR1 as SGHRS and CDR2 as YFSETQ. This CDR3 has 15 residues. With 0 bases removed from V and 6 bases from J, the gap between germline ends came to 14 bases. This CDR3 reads CASSLDGSYTDTQYF. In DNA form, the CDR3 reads TGCGCCAGCAGCTTGGACGGTTCGTACACCGATACGCAGTATTTT. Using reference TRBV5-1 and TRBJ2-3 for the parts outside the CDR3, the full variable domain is KAGVTQTPRYLIKTRGQQVTLSCSPISGHRSVSWYQQTPGQGLQFLFEYFSETQRNKGNFPGRFSGRQFSNSRSEMNVSTLELGDSALYLCASSLDGSYTDTQYFGPGTRLTVL.

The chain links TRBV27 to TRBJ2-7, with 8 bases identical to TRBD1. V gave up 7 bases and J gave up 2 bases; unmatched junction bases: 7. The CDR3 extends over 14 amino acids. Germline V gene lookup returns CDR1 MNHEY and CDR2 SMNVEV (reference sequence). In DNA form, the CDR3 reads TGTGCCAGCATCGACAGGGGTGGAACCTACGAGCAGTACTTC. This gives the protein CASIDRGGTYEQYF.